The 14 T cell receptor beta chains below all came from one sample that was sequenced in a study of blood T cell repertoires in COVID-19. Sequencing used immunoSEQ multiplex PCR; TCRdb keeps in-frame clones, though not all of them. This repertoire shows approximately 230,000 clones, about nine tenths found once; its top ten account for less than 2.5%. Sequencing used PBMCs or T cells enriched from blood (not recorded which). These receptors originate from a woman in her late teens or twenties who had recovered from COVID-19.

The chain combines TRBV12-5 with TRBJ2-7, with no clear D. Germline values: CDR1 LGHNT, CDR2 FRNRAP. The CDR3 is made up of 14 amino acids. The germline V and J ends were trimmed by 10 bases and 6 bases, with 22 bases remaining between them. This CDR3 reads CAIRSAVLFREQYF. The CDR3 DNA sequence: TGTGCTATCCGTTCTGCAGTATTATTTCGCGAGCAGTACTTC.

The CDR3 bases are TGTGCCAGTACCGAAATAGGACAGCTCAACCCTTCCTTAACTGAAGCTTTCTTT. This sequence encodes CASTEIGQLNPSLTEAFF. The J gene is TRBJ1-1, the V gene TRBV19; tentative D call: TRBD1 (6 bases). This CDR3 region has 18 residues. V dropped 7 bases and J dropped 5 bases, with 29 bases sitting between them. Germline V lookup: CDR1 LNHDA, CDR2 SQIVND (reference sequence).

The chain recombines TRBV3-1 (or the pseudogene TRBV3-2) with TRBJ1-2; D is unresolved. V dropped 4 bases and J dropped 8 bases, with 14 bases sitting between them. The CDR3 covers 13 residues. Germline V gives CDR1 LGHDT, CDR2 YNNKEL (reference sequence). The DNA for the CDR3 is TGTGCCAGCAGCCCTTTTCAGCAGGCAGGCTACACCTTC. It encodes CASSPFQQAGYTF.

The V call is TRBV24-1, the J call TRBJ1-2; TRBD1 might be the D (5 bases). This CDR3 spans 14 amino acids. V shed 1 base and J shed 5 bases, with 10 bases lying between them. Germline CDR1 KGHDR, CDR2 SFDVKD. CDR3 sequence (DNA): TGTGCCACCAGTGATTTTACCTCAGGGTATGGCTACACCTTC. Translated: CATSDFTSGYGYTF.

The chain employs TRBV2 and TRBJ1-1, with D perhaps matching TRBD1 (6 bases). Germline-derived CDR1 and CDR2 are SNHLY and FYNNEI. The CDR3 has 13 residues. V was pared by 7 bases and J by 0 bases, with 9 bases between. CDR3: CASKGQMNTEAFF. The CDR3 DNA follows: TGTGCCAGCAAAGGACAGATGAACACTGAAGCTTTCTTT.

V is TRBV3-1 (or the pseudogene TRBV3-2) and J is TRBJ2-7; 9 bases align to TRBD1. In germline, CDR1 is LGHDT, CDR2 YNNKEL (reference sequence). The CDR3 totals 16 residues. V lost 4 bases, J lost 6 bases, and 13 bases stayed unmatched. The CDR3 protein is CASSLAGTGSFSEQYF. The CDR3 DNA reads TGTGCCAGCAGCCTGGCCGGGACAGGGTCTTTCTCCGAGCAGTACTTC.

The genes are TRBV5-6 and TRBJ2-1; 9 nucleotides agree with TRBD2. Germline values: CDR1 SGHDT, CDR2 YYEEEE. This CDR3 has 15 amino acids. Trimming removed 7 bases from V and 8 bases from J; junction bases left unmatched: 13. CDR3: CASAWGLAGMHEQFF. The DNA for the CDR3 is TGTGCCAGCGCCTGGGGGCTAGCGGGAATGCATGAGCAGTTCTTC. Based on the CDR3 plus reference TRBV5-6 and TRBJ2-1, the full variable domain is DAGVTQSPTHLIKTRGQQVTLRCSPKSGHDTVSWYQQALGQGPQFIFQYYEEEERQRGNFPDRFSGHQFPNYSSELNVNALLLGDSALYLCASAWGLAGMHEQFFGPGTRLTVL.

As for this clone: Germline is not matched at one junction end, which may reflect a read error. This rearrangement joins TRBV9 to TRBJ2-4; 7 nucleotides line up with TRBD1. The CDR3 runs to 14 residues. Germline CDR1 SGDLS, CDR2 YYNGEE. CDR3 nucleotides: TGTGCCAGCAGCGTAGAAGGGGGCGGAGGTACGCCTTCCTTC. This encodes CASSVEGGGGTPSF. The variable domain in full, completed from reference TRBV9 and TRBJ2-4, reads DSGVTQTPKHLITATGQRVTLRCSPRSGDLSVYWYQQSLDQGLQFLIQYYNGEERAKGNILERFSAQQFPDLHSELNLSSLELGDSALYFCASSVEGGGGTPSFGAGTRLSVL.

V usage is TRBV6-5 and J usage is TRBJ2-1, with D unclear. V was shortened by 6 bases and J by 5 bases, with 11 bases between the two germline ends. Per the germline V gene, CDR1 is MNHEY and CDR2 is SVGAGI. The CDR3 sequence is 13 residues long. The CDR3 coding sequence is TGTGCCAGCAGGCAGTTTATCCACAATGAGCAGTTCTTC. Its protein product is CASRQFIHNEQFF.

The J gene is TRBJ1-5, the V gene TRBV4-1, with D uncertain. Trimming shortened V by 1 base and J by 0 bases, and 7 bases separated the two germline ends. Germline loops: CDR1 MGHRA, CDR2 YSYEKL. This CDR3 comprises 15 residues. The CDR3 loop is CASSQGENSNQPQHF. In DNA, the CDR3 is TGCGCCAGCAGCCAAGGGGAGAATAGCAATCAGCCCCAGCATTTT.

V gene TRBV5-6 combines with J gene TRBJ2-5, with D tentatively TRBD2 (5 bases). The CDR3 runs to 13 residues. Trimming pared 1 base from V and 5 bases from J, leaving 9 bases between. The V gene's germline CDR1 is SGHDT and CDR2 YYEEEE. The CDR3 bases are TGTGCCAGCAGCTTGAGAGGGAAGGAGACCCAGTACTTC. It is translated as CASSLRGKETQYF.

J is TRBJ1-5 and V is TRBV28; D remains unclear. The CDR3 covers 12 residues. Germline CDR1 and CDR2: MDHEN and SYDVKM. The V gene lost 5 bases and the J gene lost 1 base, with 3 bases spanning the gap. CDR3 DNA: TGTGCCAGCAGTCGGAGCAATCAGCCCCAGCATTTT. It codes for CASSRSNQPQHF.

This clone showed up just once. CDR3 in amino acids: CASSHRATGGASDTEAFF. The DNA for the CDR3 is TGTGCCAGCAGCCACAGAGCTACAGGGGGCGCTTCGGACACTGAAGCTTTCTTT. The chain carries TRBV5-5 and TRBJ1-1; TRBD1 matches 9 bases. The germline V gene has CDR1 SGHKS and CDR2 YYEKEE (reference sequence). The CDR3 spans 18 residues. J gave up 3 bases and V 4 bases, and 16 bases lay outside the gene matches.

The rearrangement uses TRBV23-1 and TRBJ1-3; D remains unclear. TRBV23-1 is an ORF; its function is uncertain. V lost 5 bases and J lost 2, with 10 bases in between. This CDR3 contains 14 residues. Written as DNA, the CDR3 is TGCGCCAGCAGTAAGGTCCGGGCTGGAAACACCATATATTTT. Amino acid sequence: CASSKVRAGNTIYF.